The T cell receptor (beta chain) under discussion was sequenced for a study of cytomegalovirus exposure and HLA in healthy donors. About the research overall: Drawn from HLA-typed donors, 80 million to 100 million unique TCRs were held in an early data release.

Trimming left V 0 bases short and J 6 bases short, with 8 bases between. Germline V gene lookup returns CDR1 SGDLS and CDR2 YYNGEE. The CDR3 totals 13 residues. Whole-study results and caveats: Later analysis demonstrated an association between a missense DCLRE1C variant and TCR beta V- and J-gene trimming. CMV serostatus was the sole immune exposure information available.

A note on this clone: As yet, its antigen is unknown. Distinct nucleotide sequences in the sample also encode this CDR3.

Both 60 Vbeta primers and 13 Jbeta primers went into the PCR. Here immunoSEQ multiplex PCR was the method, and the copy in TCRdb shows in-frame clones only, minus some. Among over 200,000 clones, around four fifths were seen once, and the ten largest hold about 0.58%. This clonotype was obtained from a middle-aged woman in good health and CMV-seronegative. The rearrangement joins TRBV9 to TRBJ2-3, with a possible D match to TRBD2 (5 bases). Sequenced sample: PBMCs. The CDR3 DNA reads TGTGCCAGCAGCGTAGGAGGGTTGGATACGCAGTATTTT. As protein: CASSVGGLDTQYF.